This TCR beta chain was found in a study of cytomegalovirus exposure and HLA in healthy donors. To note about this clone: The antigen remains undetermined.

PCR amplification relied on 60 Vbeta primers (plus 13 Jbeta primers). TCRdb keeps only in-frame clones here, not all; method: immunoSEQ multiplex PCR. The table shows roughly 190,000 clones, with 75% to 85% occurring only once. Study-wide results and limits: TCR sequences were mostly rare, though some public TCRs occurred in many donors. The classifier reportedly diagnosed cytomegalovirus status with high sensitivity and specificity.

Trimming shortened V by 6 bases and J by 7 bases, and 19 bases separated the two germline ends. CDR1 is MNHEY and CDR2 is SMNVEV in the germline V gene (reference sequence). The CDR3 totals 15 residues. The sequence was collected from a woman in her fifties or sixties in good health and CMV-seronegative. Sample: PBMCs. The chain links TRBV27 to TRBJ1-5, with D perhaps matching TRBD1 (5 bases). This chain's CDR3 is CASSPSQGLRQPQHF. CDR3 coding DNA: TGTGCCAGCAGCCCATCCCAGGGTTTGAGGCAGCCCCAGCATTTT.